This T cell receptor (beta chain) was captured in a study of T cell responses to AZD1222 COVID-19 vaccine. Some clones are missing from TCRdb's copy, which holds only in-frame ones; the method was immunoSEQ multiplex PCR. The sample lists roughly 100,000 clones; approximately 90% were seen once. Trimming left V 2 bases short and J 3 bases short, with 8 bases between. CDR3 length: 14 amino acids. Germline V gene data show CDR1 as SGHDN and CDR2 as FVKESK. Specimen: peripheral blood, collected on day 0 of AZD1222 vaccination. The receptor comes from an adult in good health. The chain links TRBV14 to TRBJ1-5, with D unclear. CDR3 nucleotide sequence: TGTGCCAGCAGCCAAAGCCGGGTCAATCAGCCCCAGCATTTT. It translates to CASSQSRVNQPQHF.